Listed below are T cell receptor beta chains from one sample, sequenced in a study of blood T cell repertoires in COVID-19. Assay used: immunoSEQ multiplex PCR; TCRdb lists only in-frame clones, some missing. The repertoire holds more than 100,000 clones, with roughly 80% as singletons. The sequencing input was peripheral blood. These receptors were obtained from a woman aged 25-40 years who had recovered from COVID-19. Both conserved end residues are part of each CDR3. D genes are given only for firm matches. Size is omitted from some rows. Given values are once, few, many or a class for expanded clones.

J,size,V,D,CDR3,DNA
TRBJ2-3,-,TRBV9,TRBD2,CASSVSAGGRDTQYF,TGTGCCAGCAGCGTGTCAGCGGGAGGAAGGGATACGCAGTATTTT
TRBJ1-1,-,TRBV11-2,-,CASSLDRGQSAFF,TGTGCCAGCAGCTTAGATCGAGGACAGTCAGCTTTCTTT
TRBJ2-5,-,TRBV20-1,TRBD2,CSAGGGETQYF,TGCAGTGCTGGGGGAGGGGAGACCCAGTACTTC
TRBJ2-5,-,TRBV5-1,-,CASSFSQQETQYF,TGCGCCAGCAGCTTTTCCCAACAAGAGACCCAGTACTTC
TRBJ1-2,-,TRBV19,TRBD1,CASSNDRDYGYTF,TGTGCCAGTAGTAATGACAGGGACTATGGCTACACCTTC
TRBJ2-7,-,TRBV5-1,-,CASARTASPLYEQYF,TGCGCCAGCGCCAGGACAGCATCACCACTCTACGAGCAGTACTTC
TRBJ1-2,-,TRBV5-1,TRBD1,CASSLPGQGNDGYTF,TGCGCCAGCAGCTTACCGGGACAGGGTAACGATGGCTACACCTTC
TRBJ1-1,-,TRBV7-7,TRBD1,CASSLAEGAEAFF,TGTGCTAGCAGCTTAGCGGAGGGGGCGGAAGCTTTCTTT
TRBJ1-2,-,TRBV6-5,-,CASSYSNRARGYTF,TGTGCCAGCAGTTACTCGAACAGGGCGAGGGGCTACACCTTC
TRBJ1-5,-,TRBV9,-,CASSVAGDQPQHF,TGTGCCAGCAGCGTAGCAGGGGATCAGCCCCAGCATTTT
TRBJ2-7,-,TRBV12-3/TRBV12-4,-,CASSFSSLYEQYF,TGTGCCAGCAGTTTCAGTAGCCTCTACGAGCAGTACTTC
TRBJ2-5,-,TRBV11-3,-,CASSLAQGQETQYF,TGTGCCAGCAGCTTAGCCCAGGGCCAAGAGACCCAGTACTTC
TRBJ2-7,-,TRBV9,TRBD1,CASSPRGISYEQYF,TGTGCCAGCAGCCCCAGGGGGATATCCTACGAGCAGTACTTC
TRBJ1-1,-,TRBV29-1,-,CSVEGALTMNTEAFF,TGCAGCGTTGAAGGAGCTCTGACTATGAACACTGAAGCTTTCTTT
TRBJ1-1,-,TRBV6-5,TRBD1,CASRTGGTEAFF,TGTGCCAGCAGAACAGGGGGTACTGAAGCTTTCTTT
TRBJ1-2,-,TRBV2,-,CASRDEQGKYHSYTF,TGTGCCAGCAGGGACGAACAGGGAAAATACCACAGCTACACCTTC
TRBJ1-1,-,TRBV5-1,-,CASSLGSGATEAFF,TGCGCCAGCAGCTTGGGGTCAGGGGCCACTGAAGCTTTCTTT
TRBJ1-1,-,TRBV9,TRBD1,CASSGGQMNTEAFF,TGTGCCAGCAGCGGGGGACAGATGAACACTGAAGCTTTCTTT
TRBJ2-3,-,TRBV11-2,-,CASSLAFTDTQYF,TGTGCCAGCAGCTTAGCTTTCACAGATACGCAGTATTTT
TRBJ2-7,once,TRBV14,-,CASRRSGSSYEQYF,TGTGCCAGCCGGAGGAGCGGCAGCTCCTACGAGCAGTACTTC
TRBJ1-4,-,TRBV2,-,CASGAGLGGTTNEKLFF,TGTGCCAGCGGAGCCGGCTTGGGGGGAACGACTAATGAAAAACTGTTTTTT
TRBJ1-2,-,TRBV7-2,TRBD1,CASSSQGAMGYTF,TGTGCCAGCAGCTCGCAGGGGGCCATGGGCTACACCTTC
TRBJ2-3,-,TRBV10-3,TRBD2,CAIARSSGTLYTQYF,TGTGCCATCGCTAGGTCTAGCGGGACCCTTTATACGCAGTATTTT
TRBJ1-2,-,TRBV11-2,-,CASSFWLRGLYGYTF,TGTGCCAGCAGCTTTTGGCTCAGGGGCCTCTATGGCTACACCTTC
TRBJ1-2,-,TRBV29-1,TRBD1,CSVEETGPRFPGGYTF,TGCAGCGTTGAGGAGACAGGGCCCCGTTTCCCCGGGGGCTACACCTTC
TRBJ1-2,-,TRBV20-1,TRBD1,CSASLRQGVNYGYTF,TGCAGTGCTAGTCTACGACAGGGGGTTAACTATGGCTACACCTTC
TRBJ2-7,-,TRBV12-3/TRBV12-4,-,CASSFHGAGEQYF,TGTGCCAGCAGTTTCCACGGGGCGGGGGAGCAGTACTTC
TRBJ2-2,-,TRBV27,-,CASSLQGMNTGELFF,TGTGCCAGCAGTTTACAGGGGATGAACACCGGGGAGCTGTTTTTT
TRBJ1-1,-,TRBV11-2,-,CASSSLGQLESEAFF,TGTGCCAGCAGCTCTTTAGGACAGCTCGAGTCTGAAGCTTTCTTT
TRBJ2-7,-,TRBV27,TRBD2,CASSPGLVDYNIEQYF,TGTGCCAGCAGTCCGGGACTAGTTGATTACAACATCGAGCAGTACTTC
TRBJ2-3,once,TRBV2,TRBD2,CASRVLAGGGDTQYF,TGTGCCAGCAGGGTACTAGCGGGAGGGGGCGATACGCAGTATTTT
TRBJ1-3,once,TRBV9,-,CASSVVGAAGGDTIYF,TGTGCCAGCAGCGTAGTAGGCGCGGCCGGAGGAGACACCATATATTTT
TRBJ2-7,-,TRBV18,TRBD1,CASSPGTGYEQYF,TGTGCCAGCTCACCAGGGACAGGCTACGAGCAGTACTTC
TRBJ1-1,once,TRBV3-1/TRBV3-2,TRBD1,CASSGGGQGVTEAFF,TGTGCCAGCAGTGGCGGAGGGCAGGGGGTCACTGAAGCTTTCTTT
TRBJ1-2,-,TRBV5-1,TRBD1,CASRNLDRAGYGYTF,TGCGCCAGCAGAAATTTAGACAGGGCCGGCTATGGCTACACCTTC